These T cell receptor beta chains were read from a single sample in a study of neoadjuvant anti-PD-1 for oral cavity cancer. Clones were sequenced by immunoSEQ multiplex PCR, and TCRdb holds only the in-frame ones, with some missing. The sample has 84,000 or so clones; 84% are singletons. The specimen was PBMCs, collected before nivolumab (anti-PD-1) treatment. These receptors were obtained from a person between 40 and 85 years old with oral cavity squamous cell carcinoma. CDR3s include the opening cysteine and the closing phenylalanine or tryptophan. Each record gives: V gene, J gene, clone size, D gene, CDR3 DNA, CDR3 protein. A D gene is named only where the DNA matches it firmly. Rows give clone size only sometimes, using once, few, many, or a class for an expanded clone.

TRBV9	TRBJ1-5	.	.	TGTGCCAGCAGCCCACACGAGGGATATCAGCCCCAGCATTTT	CASSPHEGYQPQHF
TRBV7-9	TRBJ2-5	.	.	TGTGCCAGCAGCTTAGAGGCAGAACAAGAGACCCAGTACTTC	CASSLEAEQETQYF
TRBV5-1	TRBJ2-3	.	.	TGCGCCAGCAGTTTTCGTCGGGGGGATACGCAGTATTTT	CASSFRRGDTQYF
TRBV29-1	TRBJ2-1	.	TRBD2	TGCAGCGCCCCTTTCGGGGGGAATGAGCAGTTCTTC	CSAPFGGNEQFF
TRBV2	TRBJ2-3	.	TRBD2	TGTGCCAGCAGCCCCGCCGGACTAGCGGGAGAAAGTAGCACAGATACGCAGTATTTT	CASSPAGLAGESSTDTQYF
TRBV30	TRBJ2-1	.	TRBD2	TGTGCCTGGAATAGCGGGAGCGGAGTCGATGAGCAGTTCTTC	CAWNSGSGVDEQFF
TRBV10-2	TRBJ2-7	.	.	TGCGCCAGCAGTGATGACGGCAGCTCCTACGAGCAGTACTTC	CASSDDGSSYEQYF
TRBV9	TRBJ2-3	.	TRBD2	TGTGCCAGCAGCGTAGTGGCTAGCGGGCTCACAGATACGCAGTATTTT	CASSVVASGLTDTQYF
TRBV28	TRBJ1-1	.	.	TGTGCCAGCAGTTTACAGAGCTACCGGAACACTGAAGCTTTCTTT	CASSLQSYRNTEAFF
TRBV29-1	TRBJ1-4	.	.	TGCAGCGTTGGCGGGCTGGCAGGGGACGAAAAACTGTTTTTT	CSVGGLAGDEKLFF
TRBV6-5	TRBJ1-1	.	TRBD1	TGTGCCAGCAGCCGGGCAGGGACAGTCCAAAAGGAAGCTTTCTTT	CASSRAGTVQKEAFF
TRBV7-2	TRBJ1-1	.	TRBD1	TGTGCCAGCAGCCTCCCGGGAGGGGGCGCTGAAGCTTTCTTT	CASSLPGGGAEAFF
TRBV14	TRBJ2-7	once	.	TGTGCCAGCAGCCAAGAAGGATACGAGCAGTACTTC	CASSQEGYEQYF
TRBV29-1	TRBJ1-5	.	.	TGCAGCGTTGCGGCCGACAGCAATCAGCCCCAGCATTTT	CSVAADSNQPQHF
TRBV10-1	TRBJ2-3	.	TRBD1	TGCGCCAGCAGTGAGTCGGGACAGGGGGCAATAGATACGCAGTATTTT	CASSESGQGAIDTQYF
TRBV6-5	TRBJ1-1	.	TRBD1	TGTGCCAGCAGTTACTCTAGGACAGGGTCCACTGAAGCTTTCTTT	CASSYSRTGSTEAFF
TRBV5-6	TRBJ2-1	many	TRBD1	TGTGCCAGCAGCTTACTGGACAGGGTTTGGGAGCAGTTCTTC	CASSLLDRVWEQFF
TRBV6-5	TRBJ2-1	.	TRBD1	TGTGCCAGCAGACACGGTGGGACAGGTGGTGAGCAGTTCTTC	CASRHGGTGGEQFF
TRBV2	TRBJ1-1	.	.	TGTGCCAGCAGTGACCGGACATCGAACACTGAAGCTTTCTTT	CASSDRTSNTEAFF
TRBV28	TRBJ2-1	.	TRBD2	TGTGCCAGCAGTTCCGGGGGGAATAAGCAGTTCTTC	CASSSGGNKQFF
TRBV28	TRBJ2-7	.	TRBD2	TGTGCCAGCAGTTTGGTGCTAGCGGGAGGGCCCGGCGAGCAGTACTTC	CASSLVLAGGPGEQYF
TRBV5-6	TRBJ1-5	few	.	TGTGCCAGCAGCTTGATGGGGTGGAGTCAGCCCCAGCATTTT	CASSLMGWSQPQHF
TRBV5-4	TRBJ1-3	.	.	TGTGCCAGCAGCTTATGGGGGAATGGAAACACCATATATTTT	CASSLWGNGNTIYF
TRBV13	TRBJ2-1	.	TRBD1	TGTGCCAGCAGCCCCAATCCCGGGACAGGGGCTTTGGGGCAGTTCTTC	CASSPNPGTGALGQFF
TRBV2	TRBJ2-2	.	.	TGTGCCACCGCGGACAGTATGAACACCGGGGAGCTGTTTTTT	CATADSMNTGELFF
TRBV4-1	TRBJ1-1	.	.	TGCGCCAGCAGGGGGTTAAGGGGGAACACTGAAGCTTTCTTT	CASRGLRGNTEAFF
TRBV28	TRBJ1-1	.	TRBD1	TGTGCCAGCAGTAAACGTGGACAGGGGATGGGAGCTTTCTTT	CASSKRGQGMGAFF
TRBV7-8	TRBJ2-7	once	TRBD2	TGTGCCAGCAGCTTTAGTAGGACTAGCGCCGTCTACGAGCAGTACTTC	CASSFSRTSAVYEQYF
TRBV2	TRBJ2-5	.	TRBD1	TGTGCCAGCAGTGACGCTCCGACAGGGGGCGTAGAGACCCAGTACTTC	CASSDAPTGGVETQYF
TRBV6-1	TRBJ2-4	.	.	TGTGCCAGCATAGGAGGTGGCAAAAACATTCAGTACTTC	CASIGGGKNIQYF
TRBV30	TRBJ1-5	.	.	TGTGCCTGGAGCCGTCTCGACGGAGGGTCCCAGCATTTT	CAWSRLDGGSQHF
TRBV29-1	TRBJ2-1	few	.	TGCAGCGTTGCACCGAATATTGAGCAGTTCTTC	CSVAPNIEQFF
TRBV6-1	TRBJ2-5	.	.	TGTGCCAGCAGTGAAGCGCTTCTGGGGAGCGGAGGGGACCAAGAGACCCAGTACTTC	CASSEALLGSGGDQETQYF
TRBV30	TRBJ2-3	.	TRBD2	TGTGCCTGGAGTGGACTAGCGGGATGGGGGGGGCCGGATACGCAGTATTTT	CAWSGLAGWGGPDTQYF
TRBV6-6	TRBJ2-7	once	TRBD1	TGTGCCAGCAGTTACCCCGGGACAGGGACCGAGCAGTACTTC	CASSYPGTGTEQYF
TRBV19	TRBJ2-7	.	.	TGTGCCAGTAGTAAGGCAGTCTCCTACGAGCAGTACTTC	CASSKAVSYEQYF
TRBV6-6	TRBJ2-7	.	.	TGTGCCAGCAGTTTGAACGGGTACGAGCAGTACTTC	CASSLNGYEQYF
TRBV30	TRBJ1-2	.	TRBD1	TGTGCCTGGAGCGGGGCAGGGGGTGGCTACACCTTC	CAWSGAGGGYTF
TRBV29-1	TRBJ1-1	.	.	TGCAGCGTTGCTGACCTTTTAAACACTGAAGCTTTCTTT	CSVADLLNTEAFF
TRBV19	TRBJ2-1	.	.	TGTGCCAGTTCTATGGGTGGTAGCTCCTACAATGAGCAGTTCTTC	CASSMGGSSYNEQFF
TRBV7-9	TRBJ2-7	.	TRBD1	TGTGCCAGCAGCGGGGGACAGGGCTACGAGCAGTACTTC	CASSGGQGYEQYF
TRBV21-1	TRBJ2-1	.	.	TGTGCCAGCAGCAAAGGAGGGAATGAGCAGTTCTTC	CASSKGGNEQFF
TRBV5-1	TRBJ1-3	once	TRBD1	TGCGCCAGCAGCTTGGATTCCGGGACAGGGAACACCATATATTTT	CASSLDSGTGNTIYF
TRBV2	TRBJ2-6	once	.	TGTGCCAGCAGTGCCGACAGGTCGAGCATCAACGTCCTGACTTTC	CASSADRSSINVLTF
TRBV25-1	TRBJ2-4	.	.	TGTGCCAGCAGTGGGTCGACAGTAAACATTCAGTACTTC	CASSGSTVNIQYF
TRBV7-9	TRBJ1-4	.	TRBD1	TGTGCCAGCAGCGGACTGACAGGGTCTTCCGAAAAACTGTTTTTT	CASSGLTGSSEKLFF
TRBV2	TRBJ2-7	.	.	TGTGCCAGCAGTTCCGTCGGGGACATCTGGCAGTACTTC	CASSSVGDIWQYF
TRBV30	TRBJ2-7	.	TRBD2	TGTGCCGGCATTAGCGGGAGGGCCCGAAACGAGCAGTACTTC	CAGISGRARNEQYF
TRBV19	TRBJ1-1	.	TRBD1	TGTGCCAGTAGTAAGACAGGGGACACTGAAGCTTTCTTT	CASSKTGDTEAFF
TRBV7-9	TRBJ2-1	.	.	TGTGCCAGCAGCTTCGACAGCTACAATGAGCAGTTCTTC	CASSFDSYNEQFF
TRBV5-1	TRBJ1-1	.	.	TGCGCCAGCAGCTTGGTTCAGGGGATGAACACTGAAGCTTTCTTT	CASSLVQGMNTEAFF
TRBV30	TRBJ2-6	.	.	TGTGCCTGGAGTGTAACCCCTGGGGCCAACGTCCTGACTTTC	CAWSVTPGANVLTF
TRBV5-1	TRBJ2-1	.	.	TGCGCCAGCAGCTTGGCAGTAAACAATGAGCAGTTCTTC	CASSLAVNNEQFF